These 4 T cell receptor beta chains share one sample of origin, sequenced in a study of CD8 T cells in ankylosing spondylitis. TCRdb reprocessed the 5' RACE reads via MiXCR and lists one record per CDR3 protein. The sample shows fewer than 200,000 distinct CDR3 sequences, approximately 16% of them seen only once. Source material: blood, either unsorted or a sorted T cell fraction (not recorded which). These receptors all come from a male donor with ankylosing spondylitis or in good health (not recorded which).

The genes are TRBV12-3 or TRBV12-4 and TRBJ2-3, with TRBD2 matching over 8 bases. CDR3 length equals 17 residues. After removal of 8 bases from V and 5 bases from J, the junction contained 18 bases not matched to a gene. The chain's CDR3 is CASSALTTSVEEDTQYF. The CDR3 region has the DNA TGTGCCAGCTCGGCTCTAACGACTAGCGTTGAGGAAGATACGCAGTATTTT.

This clonotype was recorded many times. This chain connects TRBV10-3 to TRBJ2-3; possibly TRBD1 or TRBD2 for D (5 bases each). Trimming removed 4 bases from V and 8 bases from J, with 19 bases in between. CDR3 length equals 15 residues. CDR1 is ENHRY, CDR2 SYGVKD, per germline. Here the CDR3 reads CAISAGTDGFGTQYF. The CDR3 bases are TGTGCCATCAGTGCTGGGACGGACGGTTTCGGTACGCAGTATTTT.

This chain links TRBV18 with TRBJ2-3; 7 positions match TRBD1. This CDR3 is 15 amino acids long. Germline lookup yields CDR1 KGHSH and CDR2 LQKENI. J lost 4 bases, V lost 3 bases, and 7 bases had no gene match. Here the CDR3 reads CASSPTGVSSDTQYF. DNA of the CDR3: TGTGCCAGCTCACCCACAGGGGTGTCATCAGATACGCAGTATTTT. Full variable domain (missing parts from reference TRBV18 and TRBJ2-3): NAGVMQNPRHLVRRRGQEARLRCSPMKGHSHVYWYRQLPEEGLKFMVYLQKENIIDESGMPKERFSAEFPKEGPSILRIQQVVRGDSAAYFCASSPTGVSSDTQYFGPGTRLTVL.

The sample holds many counts of this clonotype. The rearrangement joins TRBV20-1 to TRBJ2-3, with D perhaps matching TRBD1 (6 bases). V was trimmed by 0 bases and J by 0 bases, leaving 13 bases between them. This CDR3 is built from 16 residues. From germline, CDR1 is DFQATT and CDR2 SNEGSKA (reference sequence). The chain's CDR3 is CSARDLGAYSTDTQYF. The CDR3 coding sequence is TGCAGTGCTAGAGATTTGGGGGCTTATAGCACAGATACGCAGTATTTT.